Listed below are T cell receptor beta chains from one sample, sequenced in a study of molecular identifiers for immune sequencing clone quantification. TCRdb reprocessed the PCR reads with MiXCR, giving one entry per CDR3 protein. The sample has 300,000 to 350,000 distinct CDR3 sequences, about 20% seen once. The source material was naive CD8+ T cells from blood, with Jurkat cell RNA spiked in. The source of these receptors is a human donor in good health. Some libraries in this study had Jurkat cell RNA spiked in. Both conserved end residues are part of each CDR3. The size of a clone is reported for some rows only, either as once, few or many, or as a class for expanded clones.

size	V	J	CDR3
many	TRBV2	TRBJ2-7	CANAVASGQTSSYEQYF
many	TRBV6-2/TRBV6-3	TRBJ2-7	CASSEAGEREQYF
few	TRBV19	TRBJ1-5	CASSLGGSSQPQHF
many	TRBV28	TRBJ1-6	CASSPVQESSYNSPLHF
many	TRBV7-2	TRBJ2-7	CASSLGGRVTYEQYF
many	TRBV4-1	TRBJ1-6	CASSQGDGKSRLSPLHF
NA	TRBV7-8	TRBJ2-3	CASSLREGTGRGTDTQYF
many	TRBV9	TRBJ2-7	CASSVGFSYEQYF
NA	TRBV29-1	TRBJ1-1	CSAGTSGEAFF
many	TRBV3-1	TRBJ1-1	CASSLGGGDHEAFF
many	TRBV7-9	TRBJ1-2	CASSLGTGNYGYTF
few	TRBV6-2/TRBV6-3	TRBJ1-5	CASSYLDSPNNQPQHF
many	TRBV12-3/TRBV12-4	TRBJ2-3	CASSELAGGLTDTQYF
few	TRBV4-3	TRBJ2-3	CASSPGVASSTDTQYF
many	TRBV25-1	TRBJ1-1	CASSLGKSTEAFF
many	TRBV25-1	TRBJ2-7	CASSGRTVSYEQYF
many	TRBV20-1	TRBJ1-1	CSARDPGLGNTEAFF
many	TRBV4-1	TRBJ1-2	CASSQDPSTAYGYTF
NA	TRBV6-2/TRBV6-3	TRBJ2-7	CASSYSTTDQGGEKYF
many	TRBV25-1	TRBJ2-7	CASSGPRTGSYEQYF
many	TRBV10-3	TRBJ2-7	CAITPTGQGYEQYF
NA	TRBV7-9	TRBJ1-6	CASSGLSSYNSPLHF
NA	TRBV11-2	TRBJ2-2	CASSLAGGANTGELSF
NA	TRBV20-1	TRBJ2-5	CSARDMDREQGTQYF
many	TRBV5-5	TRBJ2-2	CASSPWGQDTGELFF
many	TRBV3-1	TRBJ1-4	CASSQAGVKEKLFF
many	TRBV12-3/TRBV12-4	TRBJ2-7	CASSAGLAVYEQYF
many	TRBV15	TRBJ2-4	CATSVAITDKNIQYF
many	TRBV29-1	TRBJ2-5	CSVVTGQAIQETQYF
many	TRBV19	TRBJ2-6	CASSPSSGWFDVLTF
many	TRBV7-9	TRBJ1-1	CASSRSAEAFF
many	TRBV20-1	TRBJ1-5	CSARVGTGNQPQHF
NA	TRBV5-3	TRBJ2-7	CASSQETSGDYEQCF
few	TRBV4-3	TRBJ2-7	CASSQGTSGGAYEQYF
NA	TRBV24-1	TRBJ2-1	CATSEGQSYNEQFF
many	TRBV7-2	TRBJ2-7	CASSLGYRAEFIEQYF
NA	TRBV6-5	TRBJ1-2	CASSYSSRGLGCTF
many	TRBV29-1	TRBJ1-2	CSVESAEPGQGANYGYTF
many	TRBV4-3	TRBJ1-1	CASSQNYRDGNTEAFF
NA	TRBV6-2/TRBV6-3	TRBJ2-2	CASSSAGTPYTGELFF
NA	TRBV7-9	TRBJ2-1	CASSSSAMAESYNEQFF
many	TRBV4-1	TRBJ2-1	CASSRTGVEQFF
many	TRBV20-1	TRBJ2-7	CSAFQQRRVQGKSEQYF
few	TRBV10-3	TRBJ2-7	CATQITSNAIYEQYF
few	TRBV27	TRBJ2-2	CASSPPGLGNTGELFF